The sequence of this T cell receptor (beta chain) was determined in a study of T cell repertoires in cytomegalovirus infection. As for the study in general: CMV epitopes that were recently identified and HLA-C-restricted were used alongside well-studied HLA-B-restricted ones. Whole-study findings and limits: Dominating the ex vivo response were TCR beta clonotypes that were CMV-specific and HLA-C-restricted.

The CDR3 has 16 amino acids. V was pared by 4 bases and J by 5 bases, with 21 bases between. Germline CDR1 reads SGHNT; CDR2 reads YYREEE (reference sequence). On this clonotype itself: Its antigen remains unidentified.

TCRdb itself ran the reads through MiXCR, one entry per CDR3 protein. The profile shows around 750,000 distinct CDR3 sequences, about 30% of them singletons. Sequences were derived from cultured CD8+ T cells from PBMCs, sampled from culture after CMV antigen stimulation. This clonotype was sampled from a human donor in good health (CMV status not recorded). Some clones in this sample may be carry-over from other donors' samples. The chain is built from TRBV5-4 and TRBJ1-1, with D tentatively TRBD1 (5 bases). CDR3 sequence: CASSGEGSTGDTEAFF. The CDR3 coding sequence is TGTGCCAGCAGCGGGGAGGGGTCCACAGGTGATACTGAAGCTTTCTTT.